This entry describes one T cell receptor beta chain. Its specificity is unknown. This specimen comes from a study of resident and recirculating memory T cells in vitiligo. Study at large: Whole samples, not sorted cells, were homogenized and used for genomic DNA extraction.

General study results and limits: Clonality differed among vitiligo lesions, with no unique dominant clone.

The method was immunoSEQ multiplex PCR; TCRdb's version includes in-frame clones alone and lacks a portion of them. The sample has 75,000 to 95,000 clones; 92% are singletons. Stable patients also lacked confetti depigmentation, a sign of active vitiligo. This CDR3 contains 16 residues. Per the germline V gene, CDR1 is LGHNA and CDR2 is YSLEER. V trimming: 0 bases; J trimming: 2 bases; junction bases outside the gene matches: 7. The J gene is TRBJ2-7, the V gene TRBV4-3; TRBD2 matches at 7 bases. Source material: blood. The clonotype comes from a male donor with vitiligo. CDR3 DNA: TGCGCCAGCAGCCAAGACGCAATCGGGACTACCTACGAGCAGTACTTC. Amino acids: CASSQDAIGTTYEQYF.